This TCR beta chain comes out of a study of neurological immune-mediated disorders. The unsorted libraries had their origin in 2 million PBMCs stored at -80 C. It was by 5'RACE with 10-nucleotide random UMIs that the cDNA was made. TCRdb reprocessed the 5' RACE reads via MiXCR and lists one record per CDR3 protein. This repertoire shows around 27,000 distinct CDR3 sequences, more than 14% found once; its top ten account for 27%. This clonotype was detected many times. Germline V gene data show CDR1 as SGHRS and CDR2 as YFSETQ. This CDR3 spans 16 amino acids. V lost 3 bases and J lost 5; bases outside the gene matches: 6.

The sequenced sample was PBMCs. The gene calls are TRBV5-1 and TRBJ2-3, with TRBD2 matching 13 bases. The sequence derives from a man in his sixties or seventies in good health. CDR3 sequence: CASSWELAGGRDTQYF. CDR3 nucleotides: TGCGCCAGCAGCTGGGAACTAGCGGGGGGGAGAGATACGCAGTATTTT.